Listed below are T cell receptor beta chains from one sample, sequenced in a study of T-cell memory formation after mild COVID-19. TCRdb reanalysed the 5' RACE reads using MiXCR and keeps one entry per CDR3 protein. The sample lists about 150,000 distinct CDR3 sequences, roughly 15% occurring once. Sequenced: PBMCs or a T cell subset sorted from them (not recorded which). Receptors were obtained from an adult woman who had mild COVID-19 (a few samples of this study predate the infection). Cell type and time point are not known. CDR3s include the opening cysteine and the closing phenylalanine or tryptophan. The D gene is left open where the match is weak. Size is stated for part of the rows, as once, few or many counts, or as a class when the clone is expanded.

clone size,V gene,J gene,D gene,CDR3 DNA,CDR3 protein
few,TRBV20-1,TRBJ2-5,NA,TGCAGTGCTCCCCTTTCCTCTATCTTGGAGACCCAGTACTTC,CSAPLSSILETQYF
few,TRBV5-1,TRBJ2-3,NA,TGCGCCAGCAGCTTGGTCCTAGCCGGAGATACGCAGTATTTT,CASSLVLAGDTQYF
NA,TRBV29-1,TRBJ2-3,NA,TGCAGCGTAGATCAGGATACGCAGTATTTT,CSVDQDTQYF
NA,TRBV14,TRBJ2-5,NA,TGTGCCAGCAGCCAAGATTCGGCACTCCTGAAAGAGACCCAGTACTTC,CASSQDSALLKETQYF
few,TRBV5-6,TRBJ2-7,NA,TGTGCCAGCACGTCCGGCGGAGTCTACGAGCAGTACTTC,CASTSGGVYEQYF
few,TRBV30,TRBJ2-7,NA,TGTGCCTCCGCGACGGGAGCTGGTTACGAGCAGTACTTC,CASATGAGYEQYF
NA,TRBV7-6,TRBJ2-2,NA,TGTGCCAGCATATCTAGGCGCGGGGAGCTGTTTTTT,CASISRRGELFF
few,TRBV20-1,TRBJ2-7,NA,TGCAGTGCCGAGAGCACGCCTAGGGGCGAGCAGTACTTC,CSAESTPRGEQYF
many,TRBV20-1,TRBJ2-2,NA,TGCAGTGTCCCAAACACCGGGGAGCTGTTTTTT,CSVPNTGELFF
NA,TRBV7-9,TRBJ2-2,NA,TGTGCCAGCAGCTTAGAGGGGTCGGCCGGGGAGCTGTTTTTT,CASSLEGSAGELFF
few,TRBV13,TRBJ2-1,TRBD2,TGTGCCAGCAGCCGTAGCGGGGTCAATGAGCAGTTCTTC,CASSRSGVNEQFF
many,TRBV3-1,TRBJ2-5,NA,TGTGCCAGCAGCCAAACCGGGACACCGGCGAAAGAGACCCAGTACTTC,CASSQTGTPAKETQYF
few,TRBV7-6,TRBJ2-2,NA,TGTGCCAGCAGCTTCAGGGTCGGGGAGCTGTTTTTT,CASSFRVGELFF
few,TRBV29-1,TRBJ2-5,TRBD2,TGCAGCGTTGAAGGGACTAGCGGAGAAGAGACCCAGTACTTC,CSVEGTSGEETQYF
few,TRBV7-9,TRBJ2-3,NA,TGTGCCAGCAGCTTAGGGGACACAGATACGCAGTATTTT,CASSLGDTDTQYF
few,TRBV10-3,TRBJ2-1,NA,TGTGCCATCAGTGAGGGTCCTAGCGCTATATACAATGAGCAGTTCTTC,CAISEGPSAIYNEQFF
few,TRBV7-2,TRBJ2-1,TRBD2,TGTGCCAGCAGCGAGTATCCTAGCGGGTTTATTAGCTCCTACAATGAGCAGTTCTTC,CASSEYPSGFISSYNEQFF
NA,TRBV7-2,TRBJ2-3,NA,TGTGCCAGCAGAGTGGCTGGCACAGATACGCAGTATTTT,CASRVAGTDTQYF
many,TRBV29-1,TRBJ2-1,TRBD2,TGCAGCGCCCGACTAGCGGGCAATGTGCAGTTCTTC,CSARLAGNVQFF